The sequence of this T cell receptor (beta chain) was determined in a study of control samples from healthy donors and cancer patients (dated by TCRdb to about 2020). To prepare the library, the immunoSEQ multiplex PCR assay was applied. Entries here come from immuneACCESS through TCRdb and include only in-frame sequences with V and J called. Some clones fail to appear in such tables; in the studies checked, an unresolved V gene covers under half of the shortfall, and the cause of the remainder is unknown. This sample is represented by approximately 210,000 clones; roughly nine tenths of them were singletons. The ten largest clonotypes hold 1.5% to 2% of the sample. The germline V gene sets CDR1 to SGDLS and CDR2 to YYNGEE. Cut back by 6 bases and 0 bases, the V and J ends lie 10 bases apart. Including cysteine and phenylalanine, the CDR3 has 14 amino acids. The sequence is cut down to CDR3 DNA, 42 bases in frame from base 1.

Worth noting for this clone: Its cognate antigen has yet to be identified. It has no much larger one-base neighbor in the sample; base qualities were not kept.

Sample: blood. The rearrangement joined TRBV9 to TRBJ2-1; the D gene assignment is ambiguous. The sequence was obtained from a man between 25 and 39 years old in good health. In nucleotides, the sequence is TGTGCCAGCACCAAACCGAGCTCCTACAATGAGCAGTTCTTC. Translated, this gives CASTKPSSYNEQFF. The variable domain in full, with residues beyond the CDR3 obtained from the reference TRBV9 and TRBJ2-1 genes, is DSGVTQTPKHLITATGQRVTLRCSPRSGDLSVYWYQQSLDQGLQFLIQYYNGEERAKGNILERFSAQQFPDLHSELNLSSLELGDSALYFCASTKPSSYNEQFFGPGTRLTVL.